This T cell receptor (beta chain) was identified during a study of control samples from healthy donors and cancer patients. The method was immunoSEQ multiplex PCR; TCRdb's version includes in-frame clones alone and lacks a portion of them. This sample has around 74,000 clones, with around 94% found just once. The CDR3 covers 16 residues. Trimming pared 5 bases from V and 6 bases from J, leaving 23 bases between. Looked up from germline, CDR1 is SEHNR and CDR2 is FQNEAQ (reference sequence). The TCR originated in a woman aged 60-70 years in good health. The chain links TRBV7-9 to TRBJ2-7; D assignment may be TRBD1 or TRBD2 (6 bases each). The sample comprised blood. The CDR3: CASSPGGTGLGTEQYF. CDR3 nucleotides: TGTGCCAGCAGCCCCGGGGGAACAGGGTTAGGGACCGAGCAGTACTTC. Using reference TRBV7-9 and TRBJ2-7 for the parts outside the CDR3, the full variable domain is DTGVSQNPRHKITKRGQNVTFRCDPISEHNRLYWYRQTLGQGPEFLTYFQNEAQLEKSRLLSDRFSAERPKGSFSTLEIQRTEQGDSAMYLCASSPGGTGLGTEQYFGPGTRLTVT.